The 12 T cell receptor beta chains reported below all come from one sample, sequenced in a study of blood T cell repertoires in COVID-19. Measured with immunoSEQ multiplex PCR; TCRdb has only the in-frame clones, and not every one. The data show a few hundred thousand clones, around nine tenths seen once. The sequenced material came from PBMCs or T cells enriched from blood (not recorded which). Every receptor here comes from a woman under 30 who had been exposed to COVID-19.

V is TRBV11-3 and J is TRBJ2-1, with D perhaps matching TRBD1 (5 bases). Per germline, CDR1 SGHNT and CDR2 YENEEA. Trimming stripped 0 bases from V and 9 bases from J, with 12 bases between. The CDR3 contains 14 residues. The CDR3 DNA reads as TGTGCCAGCAGCTTAGATAGGACAATCCCTGAGCAGTTCTTC. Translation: CASSLDRTIPEQFF.

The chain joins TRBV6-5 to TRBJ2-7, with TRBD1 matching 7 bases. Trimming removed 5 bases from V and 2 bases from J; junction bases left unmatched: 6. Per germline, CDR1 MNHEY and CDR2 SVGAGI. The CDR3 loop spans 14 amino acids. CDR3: CASSRPGQPYEQYF. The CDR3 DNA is TGTGCCAGCAGTCGCCCGGGACAGCCCTACGAGCAGTACTTC.

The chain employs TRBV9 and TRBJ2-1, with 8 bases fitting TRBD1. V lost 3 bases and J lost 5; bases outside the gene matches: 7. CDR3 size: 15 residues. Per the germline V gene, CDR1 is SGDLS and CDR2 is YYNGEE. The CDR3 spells CASSGRTGYNNEQFF. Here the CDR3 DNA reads TGTGCCAGCAGCGGACGGACAGGGTATAACAATGAGCAGTTCTTC.

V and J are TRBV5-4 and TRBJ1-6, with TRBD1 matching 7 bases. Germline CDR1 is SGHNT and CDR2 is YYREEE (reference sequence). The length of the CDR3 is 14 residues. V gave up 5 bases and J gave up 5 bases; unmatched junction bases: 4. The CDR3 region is CASRTGQHNSPLHF. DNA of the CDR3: TGTGCCAGCAGAACGGGACAGCATAATTCACCCCTCCACTTT. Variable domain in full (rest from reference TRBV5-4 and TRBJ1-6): ETGVTQSPTHLIKTRGQQVTLRCSSQSGHNTVSWYQQALGQGPQFIFQYYREEENGRGNFPPRFSGLQFPNYSSELNVNALELDDSALYLCASRTGQHNSPLHFGNGTRLTVT.

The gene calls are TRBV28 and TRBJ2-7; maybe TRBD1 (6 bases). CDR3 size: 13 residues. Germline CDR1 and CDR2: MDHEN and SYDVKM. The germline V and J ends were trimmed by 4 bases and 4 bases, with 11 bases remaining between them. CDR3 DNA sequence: TGTGCCAGCAGTTCCGGACAGCCATACGAGCAGTACTTC. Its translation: CASSSGQPYEQYF.

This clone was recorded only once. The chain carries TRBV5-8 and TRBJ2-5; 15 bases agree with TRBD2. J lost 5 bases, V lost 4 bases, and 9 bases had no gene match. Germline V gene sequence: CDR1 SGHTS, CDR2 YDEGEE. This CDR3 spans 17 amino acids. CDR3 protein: CASSRGLAGGGMETQYF. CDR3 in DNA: TGTGCCAGCAGCCGCGGACTAGCGGGGGGGGGAATGGAGACCCAGTACTTC.

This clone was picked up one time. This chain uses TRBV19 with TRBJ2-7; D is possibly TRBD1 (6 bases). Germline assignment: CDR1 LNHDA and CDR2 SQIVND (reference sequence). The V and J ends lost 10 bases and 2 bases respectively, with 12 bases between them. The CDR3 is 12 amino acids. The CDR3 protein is CATSRGTYEQYF. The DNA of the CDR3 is TGTGCCACGTCTAGGGGGACCTACGAGCAGTACTTC.

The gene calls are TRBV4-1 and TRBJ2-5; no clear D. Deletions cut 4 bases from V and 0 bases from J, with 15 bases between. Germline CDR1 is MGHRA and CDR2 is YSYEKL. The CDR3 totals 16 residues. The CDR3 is CASSPDIDQYQETQYF. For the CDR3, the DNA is TGCGCCAGCAGCCCCGACATAGACCAGTACCAAGAGACCCAGTACTTC.

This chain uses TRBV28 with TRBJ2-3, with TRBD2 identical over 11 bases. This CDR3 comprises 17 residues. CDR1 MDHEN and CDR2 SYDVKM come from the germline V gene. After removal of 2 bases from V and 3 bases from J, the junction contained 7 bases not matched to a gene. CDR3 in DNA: TGTGCCAGCAGTTTAACAACTAGCGGGAGAGGGACAGATACGCAGTATTTT. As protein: CASSLTTSGRGTDTQYF.

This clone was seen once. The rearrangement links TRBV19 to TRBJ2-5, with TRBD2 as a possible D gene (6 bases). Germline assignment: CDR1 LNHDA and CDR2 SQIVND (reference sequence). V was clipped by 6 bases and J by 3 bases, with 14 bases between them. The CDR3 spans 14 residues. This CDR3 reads CASSRYSGKETQYF. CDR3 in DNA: TGTGCCAGTAGCAGGTATAGCGGAAAAGAGACCCAGTACTTC.

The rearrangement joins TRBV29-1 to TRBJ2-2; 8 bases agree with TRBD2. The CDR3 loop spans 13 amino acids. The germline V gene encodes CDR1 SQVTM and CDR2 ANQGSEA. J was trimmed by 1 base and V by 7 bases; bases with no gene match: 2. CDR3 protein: CSASGLNTGELFF. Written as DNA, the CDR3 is TGCAGCGCTAGCGGGCTGAACACCGGGGAGCTGTTTTTT.

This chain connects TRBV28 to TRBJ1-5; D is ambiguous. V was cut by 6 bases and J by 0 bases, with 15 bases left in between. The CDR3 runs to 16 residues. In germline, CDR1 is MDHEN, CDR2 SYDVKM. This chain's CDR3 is CASRPTEVYSNQPQHF. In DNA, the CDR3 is TGTGCCAGCAGACCCACGGAGGTGTATAGCAATCAGCCCCAGCATTTT.